This T cell receptor (beta chain) was identified during a study of early T cells in non-severe SARS-CoV-2 infection. Across the whole study: Sequencing used unsorted whole-blood bulk RNA, so chains lack pairing.

Individual cDNA molecules were tagged with unique molecular identifiers, the study reported. TCRdb passed the 5' RACE reads through MiXCR, listing each CDR3 protein once. The repertoire includes approximately 35,000 distinct CDR3 sequences, around 4% of them detected once, and about 6% sits in the top ten. On this clonotype itself: Its specificity is unknown.

Study findings and constraints: In VDJdb matching, anti-spike CD8 responses were favored while private and CD4 specificities went missing.

The length of the CDR3 is 13 residues. Per germline, CDR1 ENHRY and CDR2 SYGVKD. Trimming took 4 bases from V and 5 from J; bases not matched to a gene: 4. The V gene is TRBV10-3, the J gene TRBJ1-1; 7 bases are a match to TRBD1. This TCR derives from an adult who was a healthcare worker with PCR-confirmed SARS-CoV-2 infection or an uninfected control (not recorded which). What was sequenced was whole blood. Written as DNA, the CDR3 is TGTGCCATCAGTGGGGACAGCAAGACTGAAGCTTTCTTT. Its protein product is CAISGDSKTEAFF.